The clone carrying this T cell receptor beta chain showed up just once. Its specificity is not known. The source of the sample is a study of T cells in Graves' hyperthyroidism and ophthalmopathy. The study, taken as a whole, reports: Blood also contained most expanded thyroid clonotypes above 0.001. In validation, the model predicted ophthalmopathy. These predictions came a median about 6.8 months before onset.

TCR beta CDR3 sequences were amplified from RNA transcripts. First-round RT-PCR of the TCR CDR3 relied on the HTBI primer set. TCRdb re-analysed the multiplex PCR reads in MiXCR, keeping a single row per CDR3 protein. Among about 570,000 distinct CDR3 sequences listed, around 46% were seen once. Criteria for exclusion of patients were uncontrolled infection, other autoimmune disease, pregnancy or lactation. This sequence originates from an adult woman with Graves' disease, either hyperthyroidism or ophthalmopathy (not recorded which). The sequenced material came from peripheral blood or thyroid tissue (not recorded which).

The CDR3 DNA sequence: TGTGCCAGCAGCCCCGTGAGGACCGGGGAGCTGTTTTTT. Protein: CASSPVRTGELFF. This chain joins TRBV11-2 and TRBJ2-2, with D unclear. CDR3 length: 13 residues. CDR1 is SGHAT and CDR2 is FQNNGV in the germline V gene. V lost 5 bases, J lost 5 bases, and 9 bases lay in between.